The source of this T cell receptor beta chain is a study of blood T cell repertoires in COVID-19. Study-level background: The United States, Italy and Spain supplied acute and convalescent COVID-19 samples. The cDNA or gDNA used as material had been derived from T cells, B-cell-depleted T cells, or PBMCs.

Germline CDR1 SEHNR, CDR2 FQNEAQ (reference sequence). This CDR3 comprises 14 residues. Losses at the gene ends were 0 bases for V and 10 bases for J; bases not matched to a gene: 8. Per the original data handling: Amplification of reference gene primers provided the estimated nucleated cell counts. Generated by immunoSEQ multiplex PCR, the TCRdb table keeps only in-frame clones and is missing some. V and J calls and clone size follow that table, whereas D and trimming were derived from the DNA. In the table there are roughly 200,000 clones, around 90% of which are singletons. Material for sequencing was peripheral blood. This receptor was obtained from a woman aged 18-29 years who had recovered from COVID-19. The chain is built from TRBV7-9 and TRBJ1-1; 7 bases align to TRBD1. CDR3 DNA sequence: TGTGCCAGCAGCTTAGCGTCGGAGGGGGCGAGAGCTTTCTTT. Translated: CASSLASEGARAFF. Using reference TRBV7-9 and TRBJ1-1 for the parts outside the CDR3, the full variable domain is DTGVSQNPRHKITKRGQNVTFRCDPISEHNRLYWYRQTLGQGPEFLTYFQNEAQLEKSRLLSDRFSAERPKGSFSTLEIQRTEQGDSAMYLCASSLASEGARAFFGQGTRLTVV.